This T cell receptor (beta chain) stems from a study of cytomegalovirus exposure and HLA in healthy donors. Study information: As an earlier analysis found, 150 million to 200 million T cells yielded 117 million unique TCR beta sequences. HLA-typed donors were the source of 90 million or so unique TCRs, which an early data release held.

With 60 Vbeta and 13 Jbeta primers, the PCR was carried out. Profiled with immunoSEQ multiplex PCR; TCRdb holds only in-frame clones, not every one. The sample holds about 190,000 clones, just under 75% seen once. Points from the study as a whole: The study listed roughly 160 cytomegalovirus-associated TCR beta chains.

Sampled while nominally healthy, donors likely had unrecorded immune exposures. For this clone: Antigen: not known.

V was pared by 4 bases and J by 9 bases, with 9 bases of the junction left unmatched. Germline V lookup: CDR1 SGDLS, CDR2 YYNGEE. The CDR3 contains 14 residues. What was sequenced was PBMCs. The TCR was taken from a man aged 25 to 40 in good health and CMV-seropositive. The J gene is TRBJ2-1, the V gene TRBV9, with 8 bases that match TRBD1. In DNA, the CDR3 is TGTGCCAGCAGCAGGGACAGGAAAAATCGTGAGCAGTTCTTC. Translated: CASSRDRKNREQFF.